This TCR beta chain comes out of a study of beta chain features in type 1 diabetes. Since all of the isolated RNA was reverse transcribed, expressed TCRB transcripts were what got sequenced. TCRdb's table, derived via immunoSEQ multiplex PCR, lists solely in-frame clones and lacks some. The table lists roughly 300,000 clones, approximately 14% of them singletons. Sorted CD4+ subsets: naive, central memory, regulatory, stem cell-like memory (CD45RO/CCR7/CD25/CD127/CD95/CD27 panel). Post-sort purity exceeded 95% for all sorted populations. Regarding the study as a whole: The study found fewer insertions and more deletions at VDJ junctions in type 1 diabetes patients. Shorter templates might be favored by PCR, and equally so in patients and in controls.

This clone has a handful of counts. The target antigen is unknown. Other DNA sequences within the sample encode an identical CDR3. The germline gives CDR1 SQVTM, CDR2 ANQGSEA. The V end lost 3 bases, the J end lost 1 base, and 6 bases lay between the germline ends. The CDR3 totals 13 residues. The chain links TRBV29-1 to TRBJ2-2; D might be TRBD2 (5 bases). The sequenced sample consisted of central memory CD4+ T cells from blood. The source is a man aged 25-45 years in good health. The CDR3 nucleotides read TGCAGCGTTGATCGGGGGAACACCGGGGAGCTGTTTTTT. This gives the protein CSVDRGNTGELFF.